This entry concerns a single TCR beta chain. Its cognate antigen is unknown. The data originate from a study of T cell repertoires in cytomegalovirus infection. About the study: Indicated by public TCR beta signatures were CMV infection and matching HLA type. Findings and limits, study-wide: Carriage of CMV together with the relevant HLA was identifiable through cumulative public TCR beta family frequency. What dominated the ex vivo response were HLA-C-restricted CMV-specific TCR beta clonotypes.

One entry per CDR3 protein results from TCRdb running MiXCR on the reads. The repertoire holds about 600,000 distinct CDR3 sequences, about 24% seen once, with less than 9.5% in the top ten. The origin of this receptor is a human donor in good health (CMV status not recorded). Some clones in this sample may be carry-over from other donors' samples. Sequences were obtained from CD8+ T cells from PBMCs.

The CDR3 region is CASSFSGGQGWAQYF. For the CDR3, the DNA is TGTGCCAGCAGCTTTAGCGGGGGTCAGGGTTGGGCGCAGTATTTT. This chain connects TRBV6-2 or TRBV6-3 to TRBJ2-3; TRBD2 agrees at 9 bases. CDR1 and CDR2 (germline): MNHEY, SVGEGT. The CDR3 extends over 15 amino acids. J lost 10 bases, V lost 6 bases, and 14 bases had no gene match.